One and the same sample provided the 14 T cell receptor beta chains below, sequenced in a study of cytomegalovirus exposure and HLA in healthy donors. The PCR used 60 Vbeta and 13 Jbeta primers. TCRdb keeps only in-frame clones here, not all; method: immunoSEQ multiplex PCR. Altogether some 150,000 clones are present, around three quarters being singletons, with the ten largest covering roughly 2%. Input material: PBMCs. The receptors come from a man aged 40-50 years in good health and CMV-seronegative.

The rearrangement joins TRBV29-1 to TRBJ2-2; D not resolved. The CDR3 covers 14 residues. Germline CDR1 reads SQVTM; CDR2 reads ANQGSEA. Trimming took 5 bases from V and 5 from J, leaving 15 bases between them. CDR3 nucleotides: TGCAGCGTTTCTGTTAAGAGAGTTACCGGGGAGCTGTTTTTT. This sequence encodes CSVSVKRVTGELFF.

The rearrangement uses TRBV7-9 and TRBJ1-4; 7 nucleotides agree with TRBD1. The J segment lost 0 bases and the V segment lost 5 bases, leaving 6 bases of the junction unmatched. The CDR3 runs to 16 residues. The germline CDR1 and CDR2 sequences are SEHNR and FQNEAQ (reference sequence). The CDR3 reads CASSAGTESTNEKLFF. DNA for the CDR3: TGTGCCAGCAGCGCCGGGACAGAATCAACTAATGAAAAACTGTTTTTT.

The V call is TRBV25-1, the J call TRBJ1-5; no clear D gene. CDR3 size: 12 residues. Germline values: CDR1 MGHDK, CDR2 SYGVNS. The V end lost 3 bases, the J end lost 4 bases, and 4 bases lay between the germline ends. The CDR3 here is CASSERNQPQHF. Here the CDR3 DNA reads TGTGCCAGCAGTGAGCGAAATCAGCCCCAGCATTTT. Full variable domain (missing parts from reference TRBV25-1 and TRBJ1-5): EADIYQTPRYLVIGTGKKITLECSQTMGHDKMYWYQQDPGMELHLIHYSYGVNSTEKGDLSSESTVSRIRTEHFPLTLESARPSHTSQYLCASSERNQPQHFGDGTRLSIL.

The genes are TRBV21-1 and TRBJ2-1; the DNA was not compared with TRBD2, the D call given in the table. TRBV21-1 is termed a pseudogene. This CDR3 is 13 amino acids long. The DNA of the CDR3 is TGTAAATCGACTAGCGTTACCTACAATGAGCAGTTCTTC. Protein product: CKSTSVTYNEQFF.

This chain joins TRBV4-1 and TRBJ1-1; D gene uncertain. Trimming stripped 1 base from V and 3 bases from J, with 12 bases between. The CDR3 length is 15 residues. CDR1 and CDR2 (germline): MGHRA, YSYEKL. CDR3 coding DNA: TGCGCCAGCAGCCAAGCCCGGCGGATATACACTGAAGCTTTCTTT. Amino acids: CASSQARRIYTEAFF.

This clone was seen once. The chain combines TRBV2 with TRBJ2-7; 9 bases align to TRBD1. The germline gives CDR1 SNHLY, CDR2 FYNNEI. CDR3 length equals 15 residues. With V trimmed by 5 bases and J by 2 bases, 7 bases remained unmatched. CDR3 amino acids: CASSQGQGVAYEQYF. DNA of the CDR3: TGTGCCAGCAGTCAGGGACAGGGTGTCGCCTACGAGCAGTACTTC.

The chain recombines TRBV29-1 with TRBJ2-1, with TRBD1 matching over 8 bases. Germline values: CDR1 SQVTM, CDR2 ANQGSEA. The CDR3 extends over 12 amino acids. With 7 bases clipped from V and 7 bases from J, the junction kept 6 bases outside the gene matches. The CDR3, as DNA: TGCAGCGCCCAGGGGGCGAGTAATGAGCAGTTCTTC. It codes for CSAQGASNEQFF.

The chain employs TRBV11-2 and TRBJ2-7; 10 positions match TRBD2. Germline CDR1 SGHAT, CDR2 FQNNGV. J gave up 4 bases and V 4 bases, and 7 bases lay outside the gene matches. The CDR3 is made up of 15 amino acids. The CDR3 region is CASSSSSGSQYEQYF. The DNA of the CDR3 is TGTGCCAGCAGCTCTTCTAGCGGGAGTCAGTACGAGCAGTACTTC.

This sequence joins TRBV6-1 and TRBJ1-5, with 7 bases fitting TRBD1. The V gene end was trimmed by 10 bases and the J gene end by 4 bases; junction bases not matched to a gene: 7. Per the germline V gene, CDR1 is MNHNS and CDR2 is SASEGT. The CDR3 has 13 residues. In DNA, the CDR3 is TGTGCCACAAGGGGACAGACAAATCAGCCCCAGCATTTT. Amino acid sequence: CATRGQTNQPQHF.

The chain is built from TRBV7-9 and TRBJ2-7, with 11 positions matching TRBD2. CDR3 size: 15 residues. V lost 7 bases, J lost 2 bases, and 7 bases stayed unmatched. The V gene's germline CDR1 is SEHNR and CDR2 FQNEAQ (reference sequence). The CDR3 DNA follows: TGTGCCAGCACCCCCCCGACTAGCGGGGCCTACGAGCAGTACTTC. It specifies CASTPPTSGAYEQYF.

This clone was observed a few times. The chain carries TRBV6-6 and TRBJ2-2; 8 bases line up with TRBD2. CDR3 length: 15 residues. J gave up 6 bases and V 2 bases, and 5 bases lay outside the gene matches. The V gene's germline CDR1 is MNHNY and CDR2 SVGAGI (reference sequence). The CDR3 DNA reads TGTGCCAGCAGTTACCCGCGGGAGGCGTCCGGGGAGCTGTTTTTT. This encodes CASSYPREASGELFF.

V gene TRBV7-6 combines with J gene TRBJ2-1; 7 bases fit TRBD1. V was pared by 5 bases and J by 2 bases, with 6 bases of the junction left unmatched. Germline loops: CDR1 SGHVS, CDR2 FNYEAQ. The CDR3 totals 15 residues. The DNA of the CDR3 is TGTGCCAGCAGCCCCGACAGGGCCGCCTACAATGAGCAGTTCTTC. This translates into CASSPDRAAYNEQFF.

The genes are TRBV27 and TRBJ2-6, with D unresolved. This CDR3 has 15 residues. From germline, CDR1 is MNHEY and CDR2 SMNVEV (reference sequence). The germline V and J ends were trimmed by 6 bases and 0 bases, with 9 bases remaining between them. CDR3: CASSPLYSGANVLTF. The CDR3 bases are TGTGCCAGCAGCCCTCTTTACTCTGGGGCCAACGTCCTGACTTTC.

The CDR3 DNA reads as TGCGCCAGCAGCCCCCGGACTAGCGGGAATACAGATACGCAGTATTTT. Protein: CASSPRTSGNTDTQYF. This chain joins TRBV4-3 and TRBJ2-3, with TRBD2 matching 12 bases. The CDR3 runs 16 residues. V lost 4 bases, J lost 3 bases, and 5 bases stayed unmatched. CDR1 LGHNA and CDR2 YSLEER come from the germline V gene.